The rows below give T cell receptor beta chains drawn from one sample of a study of blood T cell repertoires in COVID-19. TCRdb keeps only in-frame clones here, not all; method: immunoSEQ multiplex PCR. The table shows 20,000 to 25,000 clones, with under 90% occurring only once. Material: peripheral blood. The source of these receptors is a man aged 70-80 years with acute or convalescent COVID-19. Each CDR3 is given with its conserved first and last residue. Fields, in order: clone size, V gene, J gene, D gene, CDR3 protein, CDR3 DNA. A D gene is named only where the DNA matches it firmly. Not every row has a clone size; where given, it reads once, few, many or a size class.

NA	TRBV19	TRBJ1-5	TRBD1	CASSIHRGQNQPQHF	TGTGCCAGTAGTATCCACAGGGGGCAGAATCAGCCCCAGCATTTT
once	TRBV6-6	TRBJ2-7	TRBD2	CASSDLAGGSYEQYF	TGTGCCAGCAGTGATTTAGCGGGGGGCTCCTACGAGCAGTACTTC
NA	TRBV25-1	TRBJ1-1	TRBD1	CASSELQGATNTEAFF	TGTGCCAGCAGTGAACTGCAGGGGGCAACGAACACTGAAGCTTTCTTT
NA	TRBV9	TRBJ2-2	NA	CASSASGTPNTGELFF	TGTGCCAGCAGCGCCTCCGGGACTCCGAACACCGGGGAGCTGTTTTTT
few	TRBV27	TRBJ1-1	NA	CASSSSGVSNTEAFF	TGTGCCAGCAGCTCATCGGGGGTTAGTAACACTGAAGCTTTCTTT
NA	TRBV5-8	TRBJ2-2	TRBD1	CASRSGTGGIGELFF	TGTGCCAGCAGGTCCGGGACAGGGGGCATCGGGGAGCTGTTTTTT
few	TRBV25-1	TRBJ2-7	TRBD1	CASSEPDRGRRYF	TGTGCCAGCAGTGAACCCGACAGGGGAAGGCGGTACTTC
NA	TRBV19	TRBJ1-2	TRBD1	CASTPGQGAYGYTF	TGTGCCAGTACACCGGGACAGGGGGCCTATGGCTACACCTTC
once	TRBV19	TRBJ1-5	TRBD1	CASKGQFLNQPQHF	TGTGCCAGTAAGGGACAGTTCCTTAATCAGCCCCAGCATTTT
NA	TRBV12-3/TRBV12-4	TRBJ1-4	NA	CASSLSGVEKLFF	TGTGCCAGCAGTTTATCAGGGGTTGAAAAACTGTTTTTT
NA	TRBV3-1/TRBV3-2	TRBJ1-6	NA	CASSQERTVNSPLHF	TGTGCCAGCAGCCAGGAGAGGACAGTAAATTCACCCCTCCACTTT
NA	TRBV3-1/TRBV3-2	TRBJ2-1	TRBD2	CASSPSRGGYNEQFF	TGTGCCAGCAGCCCCTCGCGGGGGGGATACAATGAGCAGTTCTTC
NA	TRBV5-1	TRBJ1-2	TRBD1	CASSLAGQPSMGGYTF	TGCGCCAGCAGCTTGGCGGGACAGCCATCGATGGGCGGCTACACCTTC
NA	TRBV3-1/TRBV3-2	TRBJ2-5	TRBD2	CASSQEGLAGGAKYF	TGTGCCAGCAGCCAAGAGGGACTAGCGGGGGGCGCGAAGTACTTC
NA	TRBV9	TRBJ1-5	NA	CASSVGGGGNQPQHF	TGTGCCAGCAGCGTAGGGGGGGGCGGAAATCAGCCCCAGCATTTT
few	TRBV18	TRBJ1-2	TRBD1	CASSPLPDRSRYTF	TGTGCCAGCTCACCCTTACCGGACAGGTCCCGCTACACCTTC
NA	TRBV4-1	TRBJ2-2	TRBD2	CASSQELAANTGELFF	TGCGCCAGCAGCCAAGAACTAGCGGCGAACACCGGGGAGCTGTTTTTT
once	TRBV5-1	TRBJ2-5	TRBD2	CASSFLPPRGAGGETQYF	TGCGCCAGCAGCTTCCTACCCCCTAGGGGAGCGGGGGGTGAGACCCAGTACTTC
NA	TRBV10-3	TRBJ1-1	NA	CAISEGARNTEAFF	TGTGCCATCAGTGAGGGGGCGCGGAACACTGAAGCTTTCTTT
NA	TRBV30	TRBJ2-2	TRBD1	CACSNRGVGELFF	TGTGCCTGTAGCAACAGGGGGGTCGGGGAGCTGTTTTTT
NA	TRBV7-2	TRBJ2-7	TRBD2	CASSLTSGENYEQYF	TGTGCCAGCAGCCTGACTAGCGGGGAAAATTACGAGCAGTACTTC
NA	TRBV7-3	TRBJ1-1	NA	CASSLRPIGGIGNTEAFF	TGTGCCAGCAGCTTAAGACCGATTGGGGGGATCGGGAACACTGAAGCTTTCTTT